The clone carrying this T cell receptor (beta chain) turned up a few times. Healthy Caucasian donors formed the entire cohort. These data belong to a study of identical twins. TCRdb used MiXCR to reprocess the 5' RACE reads, holding one entry per CDR3 protein. The sample lists 1,800,000 or so distinct CDR3 sequences; around 33% were seen once. This sequence originates from a newborn girl in good health. The specimen was cord blood.

The CDR3 loop is CASSQQARGGEKLFF. CDR3 nucleotide sequence: TGCGCCAGCAGCCAACAGGCCCGGGGGGGTGAAAAACTGTTTTTT. The rearrangement links TRBV4-1 to TRBJ1-4; a weak D match, TRBD1 (5 bases). This CDR3 has 15 residues. V lost 2 bases to trimming and J lost 7 bases, with 14 bases between them. Germline assignment: CDR1 MGHRA and CDR2 YSYEKL.